One and the same sample provided the 22 T cell receptor beta chains below, sequenced in a study of CD8 T cells in ankylosing spondylitis. The study, taken as a whole, reports: One TCR beta motif, made up of roughly eight highly homologous variants, appeared characteristic of ankylosing spondylitis blood.

TCRdb recomputed calls from the 5' RACE reads with MiXCR, one row per CDR3 protein. The sample shows more than 600,000 distinct CDR3 sequences, roughly 19% of them seen only once. Their target antigens are unknown. Sample: blood, either unsorted or a sorted T cell fraction (not recorded which). The receptor set was obtained from a male donor with ankylosing spondylitis.

The sample holds one count of this clonotype. The chain couples TRBV11-2 to TRBJ1-5; TRBD1 aligns across 7 bases. Looked up from germline, CDR1 is SGHAT and CDR2 is FQNNGV. J was trimmed by 5 bases and V by 5 bases; bases with no gene match: 6. This CDR3 spans 14 amino acids. In DNA form, the CDR3 reads TGTGCCAGCAGCGATGACAGGGAACATCAGCCCCAGCATTTT. Its translation is CASSDDREHQPQHF.

This chain uses TRBV10-1 with TRBJ2-3; D perhaps matches TRBD2 (6 bases). The CDR3 totals 12 residues. V was trimmed by 6 bases and J by 6 bases, leaving 10 bases between them. Germline V lookup: CDR1 WNHNN, CDR2 SYGVQD (reference sequence). DNA for the CDR3: TGCGCCAGCAGCGCGGGGATGGATACGCAGTATTTT. Translated, it gives CASSAGMDTQYF.

In its sample, this clonotype was seen a few times. The V call is TRBV27, the J call TRBJ2-7; D might be TRBD1 (5 bases). CDR3 length equals 12 residues. Trimming removed 5 bases at V and 5 bases at J, with 10 bases between. CDR1 is MNHEY, CDR2 SMNVEV, per germline (reference sequence). The CDR3 here is CASSPKGDEQYF. DNA of the CDR3: TGTGCCAGCAGTCCTAAAGGGGACGAGCAGTACTTC.

The chain couples TRBV3-1 to TRBJ2-5; D not certain. CDR3 size: 14 residues. Germline V lookup: CDR1 LGHDT, CDR2 YNNKEL (reference sequence). V dropped 3 bases and J dropped 1 base, with 9 bases sitting between them. Here the CDR3 reads CASSQGRLQETQYF. In DNA form, the CDR3 reads TGTGCCAGCAGCCAGGGCAGGCTCCAAGAGACCCAGTACTTC.

This chain joins TRBV30 and TRBJ1-1, with 8 bases lining up with TRBD1. Looked up from germline, CDR1 is GTSNPN and CDR2 is SVGIG (reference sequence). The V and J ends lost 7 bases and 3 bases, in that order; junction bases with no gene match: 13. The CDR3 spans 15 residues. The CDR3 is CASKPPTGAYTEAFF. The CDR3, as DNA: TGTGCCTCCAAACCCCCGACAGGGGCATACACTGAAGCTTTCTTT.

This clonotype was observed a few times. The chain has TRBV10-3 and TRBJ2-7, with D possibly TRBD1 on 6 matching bases. This CDR3 contains 14 residues. Germline CDR1 is ENHRY and CDR2 is SYGVKD. The ends were cut back, 3 bases at V and 5 bases at J, with 14 bases in the middle. This CDR3 reads CAISDLGAKDEQYF. In DNA form, the CDR3 reads TGTGCCATCAGTGATTTGGGGGCAAAGGACGAGCAGTACTTC.

The chain joins TRBV9 to TRBJ2-7; 10 positions match TRBD2. The CDR3 spans 16 residues. Germline CDR1 and CDR2: SGDLS and YYNGEE. The V and J ends lost 4 bases and 0 bases, in that order; junction bases with no gene match: 7. CDR3 sequence: CASSSGGGKSSYEQYF. CDR3 DNA sequence: TGTGCCAGCAGCAGCGGGGGGGGCAAGAGCTCCTACGAGCAGTACTTC. Full variable domain (missing parts from reference TRBV9 and TRBJ2-7): DSGVTQTPKHLITATGQRVTLRCSPRSGDLSVYWYQQSLDQGLQFLIQYYNGEERAKGNILERFSAQQFPDLHSELNLSSLELGDSALYFCASSSGGGKSSYEQYFGPGTRLTVT.

J is TRBJ1-2 and V is TRBV3-1; 8 positions match TRBD1. Germline values: CDR1 LGHDT, CDR2 YNNKEL (reference sequence). V was pared by 1 base and J by 7 bases, with 2 bases of the junction left unmatched. The CDR3 length is 13 residues. Written as DNA, the CDR3 is TGTGCCAGCAGCCAAGGGACAGGGCGTGGCTACACCTTC. Amino acid sequence: CASSQGTGRGYTF.

The chain joins TRBV5-6 to TRBJ2-7, with no clear D. This CDR3 spans 13 amino acids. Germline CDR1 and CDR2: SGHDT and YYEEEE. V lost 1 base, J lost 5 bases, and 10 bases lay in between. CDR3 in DNA: TGTGCCAGCAGCTTGAGCAGCTACGACGAGCAGTACTTC. This codes for CASSLSSYDEQYF.

On this clonotype: Since the CDR3 does not end with the conserved phenylalanine or tryptophan, this likely comes from a read error. The rearrangement joins TRBV10-3 to TRBJ2-7, with D perhaps matching TRBD2 (6 bases). Germline CDR1 ENHRY, CDR2 SYGVKD. The CDR3 totals 17 residues. V lost 4 bases and J lost 0, with 19 bases in between. The CDR3 DNA is TGTGCCATCAGTGTATTTGGTAGCGGTCGCACCTCCTACGAGCAGTACCTC. Translation: CAISVFGSGRTSYEQYL.

This clonotype was detected a few times. Sequence at one end of the junction differs from germline and may be a read error. The V and J genes are TRBV20-1 and TRBJ1-4, with a possible D match to TRBD1 (6 bases). The CDR3 spans 12 residues. Germline assignment: CDR1 DFQATT and CDR2 SNEGSKA (reference sequence). The CDR3 loop reads CSARDRPGQETF. For the CDR3, the DNA is TGCAGTGCTAGAGATCGACCGGGACAAGAGACTTTT.

The chain recombines TRBV7-8 with TRBJ2-1; D gene ambiguous. Germline V lookup: CDR1 SGHVS, CDR2 FQNEAQ. V dropped 7 bases and J dropped 0 bases, with 10 bases sitting between them. CDR3 length: 14 amino acids. In nucleotides, the CDR3 is TGTGCCAGCAAAGGGATGAGCTCCTACAATGAGCAGTTCTTC. It translates to CASKGMSSYNEQFF. Combining the CDR3 with reference TRBV7-8 and TRBJ2-1 gives the whole variable domain GAGVSQSPRYKVAKRGQDVALRCDPISGHVSLFWYQQALGQGPEFLTYFQNEAQLDKSGLPSDRFFAERPEGSVSTLKIQRTQQEDSAVYLCASKGMSSYNEQFFGPGTRLTVL.

The chain is built from TRBV5-1 and TRBJ1-1; weak D call: TRBD1 (6 bases). The CDR3 length is 14 residues. Trimming pared 5 bases from V and 3 bases from J, leaving 14 bases between. Germline lookup yields CDR1 SGHRS and CDR2 YFSETQ. The DNA for the CDR3 is TGCGCCAGCAGACCCCTGGACAGAGACACTGAAGCTTTCTTT. This translates into CASRPLDRDTEAFF.

The CDR3, as DNA: TGTGCCAGCAGCCATAGCGGAGGCGGAGATACGCAGTATTTT. Protein sequence: CASSHSGGGDTQYF. The chain couples TRBV12-3 or TRBV12-4 to TRBJ2-3; perhaps TRBD2 as D (6 bases). Trimming took off 6 bases at V and 5 bases at J, with 15 bases between the two ends. CDR3 length: 14 amino acids.

This clonotype was counted only a few times. CDR3 sequence reads: CATIDRGYNEQFF. The CDR3 nucleotides are TGTGCCACCATAGACAGGGGCTACAATGAGCAGTTCTTC. The V call is TRBV24-1, the J call TRBJ2-1; TRBD1 matches 8 bases. Germline CDR1 is KGHDR and CDR2 is SFDVKD. There are 13 residues in the CDR3. The junction had 2 bases not matched to a gene; V was cut back by 8 bases and J by 3 bases.

The chain joins TRBV6-5 to TRBJ2-1, with D possibly TRBD1 on 5 matching bases. The CDR3 contains 15 residues. The V and J ends lost 2 bases and 7 bases respectively, with 15 bases between them. Germline values: CDR1 MNHEY, CDR2 SVGAGI. CDR3 bases: TGTGCCAGCAGTTACGGGGATCCTAGGGGTAATGAGCAGTTCTTC. Its protein is CASSYGDPRGNEQFF.

This chain uses TRBV28 with TRBJ2-5, with TRBD2 matching 9 bases. V gave up 6 bases and J gave up 0 bases; unmatched junction bases: 5. Looked up from germline, CDR1 is MDHEN and CDR2 is SYDVKM. CDR3 length: 15 residues. CDR3 coding DNA: TGTGCCAGCAGAATAGCGGGAGCCCACCAAGAGACCCAGTACTTC. As protein: CASRIAGAHQETQYF.

The chain uses TRBV7-9 and TRBJ2-5; 8 nucleotides line up with TRBD2. Germline CDR1 SEHNR, CDR2 FQNEAQ (reference sequence). This CDR3 comprises 17 residues. J lost 3 bases, V lost 5 bases, and 14 bases had no gene match. CDR3 protein: CASSLWGLAGTEETQYF. For the CDR3, the DNA is TGTGCCAGCAGCCTGTGGGGGCTAGCGGGCACTGAAGAGACCCAGTACTTC.

This clonotype was counted between two and nine times. The V and J genes are TRBV4-2 and TRBJ2-5; 10 bases align to TRBD2. Germline V gene sequence: CDR1 LGHNA, CDR2 YNFKEQ. V was clipped by 1 base and J by 4 bases; unmatched bases: 6. The CDR3 runs to 16 residues. In nucleotides, the CDR3 is TGTGCCAGCAGCCAAGGAGCGGGAGGGTGGGGAGAGACCCAGTACTTC. This encodes CASSQGAGGWGETQYF.

This clonotype was found a few times. The chain uses TRBV5-1 and TRBJ2-2, with D possibly being TRBD2 (5 bases). The germline V and J ends were trimmed by 7 bases and 4 bases, with 23 bases remaining between them. The CDR3 contains 17 residues. Germline CDR1 SGHRS, CDR2 YFSETQ. DNA for the CDR3: TGCGCCAGCCACCCATTGCCCTCGGGGTCCGCCACCGGGGAGCTGTTTTTT. Translated: CASHPLPSGSATGELFF.

The rearrangement links TRBV3-1 to TRBJ2-1; D unresolved. CDR3 length: 13 amino acids. V was cut by 1 base and J by 9 bases, with 10 bases left in between. Germline V gene data show CDR1 as LGHDT and CDR2 as YNNKEL (reference sequence). CDR3 DNA: TGTGCCAGCAGCCAAGTTCTCGCGCCTGAGCAGTTCTTC. Encoded protein: CASSQVLAPEQFF.

This chain connects TRBV6-2 or TRBV6-3 to TRBJ2-5; TRBD1 agrees at 9 bases. Germline values: CDR1 MNHEY, CDR2 SVGEGT. Trimming took 0 bases from V and 1 from J; bases not matched to a gene: 3. This CDR3 is built from 16 residues. CDR3 amino acids: CASSYSTTGGQETQYF. For the CDR3, the DNA is TGTGCCAGCAGTTACTCAACGACAGGGGGCCAAGAGACCCAGTACTTC.